This T cell receptor (beta chain) is drawn from a study of CD8+CD57+ T cells in acquired aplastic anemia. Using genomic DNA as the template, TCR beta VDJ and CDR3 profiling was carried out. Each CDR3 protein gets one entry after TCRdb re-called the reads with MiXCR. The table lists a few hundred thousand distinct CDR3 sequences, 65% to 80% of them singletons. This clonotype was seen just once. One junction end disagrees with the germline gene, perhaps due to a read error. The CDR3 sequence is 15 residues long. Germline V gene sequence: CDR1 SGHRS, CDR2 YFSETQ. The chain couples TRBV5-1 to TRBJ2-2, with TRBD2 as a possible D gene (6 bases). Material: sorted CD4+, CD8+, or CD8+CD57+ T cells (not recorded which) from PBMCs. The sequence was collected from a human donor in good health, serving as a control. Written as DNA, the CDR3 is TGTGCCAGCAGTCCAGTCGGACTAAGTAACGGGGAGCTGTTTTTT. As protein: CASSPVGLSNGELFF.